This is a list of T cell receptor beta chains from one sample in a study of PD-L1 blockade in urothelial cancer. Produced via immunoSEQ multiplex PCR; TCRdb's table is partial and in-frame only. Of about 100,000 clones listed, about 90% are singletons. This specimen consisted of PBMCs, obtained around atezolizumab (anti-PD-L1) treatment. The receptors were gathered from a woman of 80 years or more with urothelial cancer. Each CDR3 is given with its conserved first and last residue. The D gene is left open where the match is weak. Some rows have no size entry. The others give once, few or many, or a class for an expanded clone.

CDR3 length	V gene	clone size	D gene	J gene	CDR3 protein	CDR3 DNA
17	TRBV25-1	NA	TRBD2	TRBJ2-3	CASSEFTSGLYTDTQYF	TGTGCCAGCAGTGAATTTACTAGCGGACTCTACACAGATACGCAGTATTTT
15	TRBV5-4	NA	TRBD2	TRBJ2-1	CASSLDRGSYNEQFF	TGTGCCAGCAGCTTGGACCGCGGGAGCTACAATGAGCAGTTCTTC
14	TRBV28	NA	TRBD1	TRBJ1-2	CASNNRGYFYGYTF	TGTGCCAGCAACAACAGGGGGTATTTCTATGGCTACACCTTC
14	TRBV7-9	NA	TRBD1	TRBJ2-7	CASSLGQGLYEQYF	TGTGCCAGCAGCCTTGGACAGGGGCTTTACGAGCAGTACTTC
16	TRBV29-1	NA	NA	TRBJ2-1	CSVEGDPGLRYNEQFF	TGCAGCGTTGAAGGGGATCCTGGACTCCGGTACAATGAGCAGTTCTTC
15	TRBV9	NA	NA	TRBJ2-2	CASSLGLAGSGELFF	TGTGCCAGCAGCCTGGGCCTAGCCGGGAGCGGGGAGCTGTTTTTT
14	TRBV10-3	NA	TRBD1	TRBJ1-1	CAISADRVGTEAFF	TGTGCCATCAGTGCGGACAGGGTCGGGACTGAAGCTTTCTTT
15	TRBV7-2	NA	NA	TRBJ2-2	CASSLIFEITGELFF	TGTGCCAGCAGCTTAATCTTTGAGATAACCGGGGAGCTGTTTTTT
15	TRBV7-8	few	NA	TRBJ1-1	CASSSRGGLNTEAFF	TGTGCCAGCAGCTCCCGGGGGGGCTTGAACACTGAAGCTTTCTTT
15	TRBV27	few	TRBD1	TRBJ1-5	CASRARQGSNQPQHF	TGTGCCAGCAGGGCGAGACAGGGCAGCAATCAGCCCCAGCATTTT
15	TRBV11-1	once	NA	TRBJ2-5	CASSPRLPRGETQYF	TGTGCCAGCAGCCCCAGACTCCCTCGAGGGGAGACCCAGTACTTC
12	TRBV14	NA	TRBD2	TRBJ2-1	CASSLGLAAKFF	TGTGCCAGCAGCCTCGGACTAGCCGCTAAGTTCTTC
14	TRBV7-2	NA	NA	TRBJ2-7	CASSFRASLYEQYF	TGTGCCAGCAGCTTCAGGGCCTCGCTCTACGAGCAGTACTTC
15	TRBV18	NA	TRBD2	TRBJ2-7	CASSSLSGLAYEQYF	TGTGCCAGCTCATCCTTATCTGGACTAGCGTACGAGCAGTACTTC
16	TRBV9	NA	TRBD2	TRBJ2-3	CASSVNPTSALDTQYF	TGTGCCAGCAGCGTAAACCCAACTAGCGCGCTGGATACGCAGTATTTT
15	TRBV28	NA	NA	TRBJ1-4	CASVSNGGDNEKLFF	TGTGCCAGCGTCTCGAATGGGGGGGATAATGAAAAACTGTTTTTT
15	TRBV18	NA	NA	TRBJ1-5	CASSLQGPSNQPQHF	TGTGCCAGCTCCCTACAGGGACCTAGCAATCAGCCCCAGCATTTT
17	TRBV28	NA	TRBD2	TRBJ2-7	CASSLAGGRFLPYEQYF	TGTGCCAGCTCCTTGGCGGGAGGACGTTTCCTCCCTTACGAGCAGTACTTC
16	TRBV30	NA	TRBD2	TRBJ2-2	CAWSVRREGRAGELFF	TGTGCCTGGAGTGTAAGAAGGGAGGGGCGGGCCGGGGAGCTGTTTTTT
14	TRBV15	NA	NA	TRBJ2-7	CATSREGSSYEQYF	TGTGCCACCAGCAGAGAGGGGAGCTCCTACGAGCAGTACTTC
15	TRBV19	once	TRBD2	TRBJ2-1	CASSPATSGRGEQFF	TGTGCCAGTAGCCCCGCCACTAGCGGGAGAGGTGAGCAGTTCTTC
16	TRBV5-4	NA	NA	TRBJ2-3	CASSLDGRTTPDTQYF	TGTGCCAGCAGCTTGGATGGTAGGACTACTCCAGATACGCAGTATTTT
14	TRBV10-2	NA	TRBD2	TRBJ2-1	CASRSSGRNNEQFF	TGCGCCAGCAGGTCGAGCGGGAGAAACAATGAGCAGTTCTTC
16	TRBV18	once	TRBD1	TRBJ1-1	CASSPPKGQGNTEAFF	TGTGCCAGCTCACCACCGAAGGGACAGGGGAACACTGAAGCTTTCTTT
15	TRBV7-9	NA	NA	TRBJ2-7	CASSSLVGGAYEQYF	TGTGCCAGCAGCTCCCTGGTAGGCGGAGCCTACGAGCAGTACTTC
13	TRBV28	NA	NA	TRBJ2-7	CASSRVAPYEQYF	TGTGCCAGCAGCCGGGTGGCCCCCTACGAGCAGTACTTC
17	TRBV9	NA	NA	TRBJ2-1	CASSVEPVAVPNNEQFF	TGTGCCAGCAGCGTAGAACCGGTAGCGGTGCCCAACAATGAGCAGTTCTTC
13	TRBV7-9	NA	NA	TRBJ1-1	CASSRRGFPEAFF	TGTGCCAGCAGTCGACGGGGATTCCCTGAAGCTTTCTTT
15	TRBV5-1	NA	TRBD2	TRBJ2-7	CASTRSGLAGDEQYF	TGCGCCAGCACACGTTCCGGGCTAGCGGGAGACGAGCAGTACTTC
14	TRBV25-1	NA	TRBD1	TRBJ1-2	CASSRTGPGHGYTF	TGTGCCAGCAGTCGGACAGGGCCAGGGCATGGCTACACCTTC
17	TRBV4-2	NA	NA	TRBJ2-1	CASSPLGEASGYNEQFF	TGTGCCAGCAGCCCCCTAGGCGAGGCCTCGGGTTACAATGAGCAGTTCTTC
19	TRBV28	once	NA	TRBJ2-6	CASSFGGAGQRSGANVLTF	TGTGCCAGCAGTTTTGGGGGGGCAGGGCAGAGGTCTGGGGCCAACGTCCTGACTTTC